These 29 T cell receptor beta chains were sequenced from one sample in a study of CD8+CD57+ T cells in acquired aplastic anemia. Genomic DNA acted as the template from which TCR beta VDJ combination and CDR3 sequence profiling were carried out. TCRdb processed the reads anew with MiXCR; each CDR3 protein has one entry. This table has more than 250,000 distinct CDR3 sequences, roughly 82% appearing once. It was patients with CD8+CD57+ cell expansion by flow cytometry who were chosen for sequencing. The sample consisted of sorted CD4+, CD8+, or CD8+CD57+ T cells (not recorded which) from PBMCs. The receptors shown here come from a human donor with aplastic anemia.

This clonotype was recorded only once. A junction end diverges from the germline sequence, so it may reflect a read error. The chain is built from TRBV7-8 and TRBJ2-7, with 9 bases fitting TRBD2. Germline lookup yields CDR1 SGHVS and CDR2 FQNEAQ. This CDR3 contains 14 residues. Here the CDR3 DNA reads TGTGCCAGCAAGTTAGCGGGGGATCACGATGCGCAGTATTTC. Its translation: CASKLAGDHDAQYF.

This clonotype was seen only once. Relative to the germline gene, one junction end is altered; a read error may explain this. V and J are TRBV7-8 and TRBJ1-5; a possible D gene is TRBD1 (6 bases). The CDR3 is made up of 13 amino acids. The germline gives CDR1 SGHVS, CDR2 FQNEAQ. CDR3 residues: CASSLVGGQHTHF. In nucleotides, the CDR3 is TGTGCCAGCAGTTTAGTAGGGGGTCAGCATACGCATTTT.

This sequence joins TRBV7-8 and TRBJ2-5; the D call may be TRBD1 or TRBD2 (5 bases each). V was cut by 2 bases and J by 10 bases, with 20 bases left in between. Germline lookup yields CDR1 SGHVS and CDR2 FQNEAQ. This CDR3 spans 15 amino acids. CDR3 sequence: CASSLRGACGTHQYF. The CDR3 DNA reads TGTGCCAGCAGCTTAAGGGGAGCTTGCGGTACGCACCAGTACTTC. The whole variable domain, remainder taken from reference TRBV7-8 and TRBJ2-5, is GAGVSQSPRYKVAKRGQDVALRCDPISGHVSLFWYQQALGQGPEFLTYFQNEAQLDKSGLPSDRFFAERPEGSVSTLKIQRTQQEDSAVYLCASSLRGACGTHQYFGPGTRLLVL.

The rearrangement joins TRBV7-3 to TRBJ1-1, with D hard to call. V was pared by 5 bases and J by 2 bases, with 15 bases between. The CDR3 totals 15 residues. CDR1 SGHTA and CDR2 FQGTGA come from the germline V gene. CDR3 loop: CASSEVVVANTEAFF. The CDR3 DNA sequence: TGTGCCAGCAGCGAGGTGGTCGTGGCAAACACTGAAGCTTTCTTT.

The rearrangement links TRBV13 to TRBJ2-7, with a possible D match to TRBD2 (5 bases). V shed 8 bases and J shed 0 bases, with 17 bases lying between them. The CDR3 sequence is 15 residues long. The germline V gene encodes CDR1 PRHDT and CDR2 FYEKMQ (reference sequence). CDR3 bases: TGTGCCAGCGGAGGTGGATTGGAAAGCTCCTACGAGCAGTACTTC. Translated: CASGGGLESSYEQYF.

Remarks on this clonotype: One end of the junction is discordant with germline, which a read error may explain. The rearrangement joins TRBV7-2 to TRBJ2-3; either TRBD1 or TRBD2 may supply D (5 bases each). Germline V gene data show CDR1 as SGHTA and CDR2 as FQGNSA. The CDR3 totals 13 residues. The CDR3 nucleotides are TGTGCCAGCGGCTACGTGGGCACGCGGGCGTGGGGCTTT. Encoded protein: CASGYVGTRAWGF.

This chain uses TRBV20-1 with TRBJ1-6; D uncertain. V lost 0 bases, J lost 0 bases, and 9 bases lay in between. The CDR3 is 16 amino acids. Germline V lookup: CDR1 DFQATT, CDR2 SNEGSKA (reference sequence). CDR3 DNA sequence: TGCAGTGCTAGAGATTCCCCGAGCTCCTATAATTCACCCCTCCACTTT. It is translated as CSARDSPSSYNSPLHF.

Of note for this clonotype: Compared with germline, one end of the junction differs, possibly owing to a read error. This CDR3 is CASSDGGTATQQF. The CDR3 DNA reads as TGTGCCAGCAGCGACGGGGGCACTGCCACGCAGCAGTTT. The gene calls are TRBV7-8 and TRBJ2-3; D tentatively fits TRBD1 or TRBD2 (6 bases each). Germline V gives CDR1 SGHVS, CDR2 FQNEAQ. The CDR3 has 13 amino acids. Full variable domain (missing parts from reference TRBV7-8 and TRBJ2-3): GAGVSQSPRYKVAKRGQDVALRCDPISGHVSLFWYQQALGQGPEFLTYFQNEAQLDKSGLPSDRFFAERPEGSVSTLKIQRTQQEDSAVYLCASSDGGTATQQFGPGTRLTVL.

The V and J genes are TRBV7-9 and TRBJ2-1; D is perhaps TRBD1 (6 bases). CDR3 length: 16 amino acids. V shed 3 bases and J shed 12 bases, with 24 bases lying between them. Per the germline V gene, CDR1 is SEHNR and CDR2 is FQNEAQ (reference sequence). CDR3 nucleotides: TGTGCCAGCAGCTTCCAACCGGGCCAGGGGAGCGATGGGCAGTTCTTC. The encoded protein is CASSFQPGQGSDGQFF.

The rearrangement uses TRBV7-2 and TRBJ2-7, with 10 bases that match TRBD2. Germline values: CDR1 SGHTA, CDR2 FQGNSA. The ends lost 5 bases at V and 9 bases at J; junction bases unmatched: 10. The CDR3 sequence is 14 residues long. The CDR3 here is CASSERGGFDTQYF. CDR3 sequence (DNA): TGTGCCAGCAGCGAGCGGGGGGGCTTCGACACGCAGTACTTC.

In regard to this clonotype: An end of the junction does not agree with germline; a read error may underlie this. The V and J genes are TRBV9 and TRBJ2-3; perhaps TRBD1 as D (6 bases). The CDR3 consists of 14 residues. CDR1 and CDR2 from the germline V gene are SGDLS and YYNGEE. CDR3 in DNA: TGTGCCAGCGGCGTAGCTGGGGACATTCAGTCCTTCGATTTT. Translation gives CASGVAGDIQSFDF.

As concerns this clonotype: The conserved closing phenylalanine or tryptophan is absent in this CDR3, likely reflecting a read error. It is unclear where the CDR3 begins or ends on the DNA, so no DNA is shown, and the CDR3 is as TCRdb lists it. V and J are TRBV15 and TRBJ2-1. The CDR3 is made up of 13 amino acids, end residues included. Per germline, CDR1 LNHNV and CDR2 YYDKDF (reference sequence). CDR3 residues: CASSNGRMQETFY.

A word on this clonotype: Compared with germline, one end of the junction differs, possibly owing to a read error. The J gene is TRBJ2-3, the V gene TRBV19, with 7 bases fitting TRBD2. Germline V CDR1 and CDR2: LNHDA, SQIVND (reference sequence). CDR3 length equals 14 residues. CDR3 loop: CASSLGGGPYTQYF. DNA of the CDR3: TGTGCCAGCAGCTTGGGGGGGGGTCCCTATACTCAGTATTTT.

The chain combines TRBV7-9 with TRBJ2-7; D perhaps matches TRBD2 (5 bases). The CDR3 length is 18 residues. Germline V lookup: CDR1 SEHNR, CDR2 FQNEAQ (reference sequence). Between the trimmed V and J ends, which lost 3 bases and 3 bases, there was a span of 24 bases. The CDR3: CASSFQPDYAAHVYEQYV. CDR3 nucleotides: TGTGCCAGCAGCTTTCAGCCAGACTACGCGGCCCACGTCTACGAGCAGTACGTC.

The rearrangement joins TRBV6-2 or TRBV6-3 to TRBJ2-2; 9 bases line up with TRBD2. Germline CDR1 MNHEY, CDR2 SVGEGT. The CDR3 contains 14 residues. V lost 5 bases to trimming and J lost 6 bases; unmatched junction nucleotides: 4. In nucleotides, the CDR3 is TGTGCCAGCAGTAACGGACTAGCGCCCGGGGAGCTGTTTTTT. It codes for CASSNGLAPGELFF.

This clonotype has just one count. The rearrangement uses TRBV7-3 and TRBJ2-7; TRBD2 is a possible D gene (6 bases). From germline, CDR1 is SGHTA and CDR2 FQGTGA. CDR3 length: 18 residues. V lost 5 bases, J lost 4 bases, and 27 bases lay in between. The CDR3: CASSPSGTWGDTQYEQYV. The CDR3 DNA sequence: TGTGCCAGCAGCCCATCGGGGACTTGGGGAGACACCCAGTACGAGCAGTACGTC.

The chain carries TRBV5-1 and TRBJ2-3, with 10 bases that match TRBD1. The CDR3 totals 13 residues. Germline V gene lookup returns CDR1 SGHRS and CDR2 YFSETQ. V dropped 4 bases and J dropped 11; count of bases not matched to a gene: 7. The CDR3, as DNA: TGCGCCAGCAGCCCAGCGGGACAGGGGATGCAGTATTTT. Residues: CASSPAGQGMQYF.

This clonotype was found many times. V is TRBV14 and J is TRBJ2-7; TRBD1 is a possible D gene (5 bases). The CDR3 contains 16 residues. V was pared by 0 bases and J by 4 bases, with 16 bases between. Looked up from germline, CDR1 is SGHDN and CDR2 is FVKESK. In DNA form, the CDR3 reads TGTGCCAGCAGCCAAGACAGGGCACATCAAGGTTACGAGCAGTACTTC. Translation gives CASSQDRAHQGYEQYF. The entire variable domain, with the rest obtained from reference TRBV14 and TRBJ2-7, is as follows: EAGVTQFPSHSVIEKGQTVTLRCDPISGHDNLYWYRRVMGKEIKFLLHFVKESKQDESGMPNNRFLAERTGGTYSTLKVQPAELEDSGVYFCASSQDRAHQGYEQYFGPGTRLTVT.

In its sample, this clonotype ranks as medium-sized. The V gene is TRBV7-6, the J gene TRBJ2-2, with unresolved D. Per germline, CDR1 SGHVS and CDR2 FNYEAQ. The CDR3 runs 12 residues. V lost 5 bases, J lost 5 bases, and 6 bases lay in between. This chain's CDR3 is CASSIGTGELFF. CDR3 nucleotides: TGTGCCAGCAGCATCGGTACCGGGGAGCTGTTTTTT.

Remarks on this clonotype: The CDR3 end shows no conserved phenylalanine or tryptophan, and so a read error is likely. The limits of the CDR3 on the DNA are not certain, so only TCRdb's listed CDR3 is given. V is TRBV7-8 and J is TRBJ2-1; the D call in the table, TRBD2, was not verified against the DNA. From germline, CDR1 is SGHVS and CDR2 FQNEAQ. The CDR3 totals 13 residues, both ends included. The CDR3 loop reads CASSLVGGHDKQY.

The sample holds one count of this clonotype. The junction differs from germline at one of its ends, possibly a read error. The chain joins TRBV11-3 to TRBJ1-1; D uncertain. The germline gives CDR1 SGHNT, CDR2 YENEEA. CDR3 length: 15 residues. The CDR3 DNA is TGTGCCACCAGCTTAGACCTCGAAGAGGACACTGAAGCTTTCTTT. Protein sequence: CATSLDLEEDTEAFF.

In regard to this clonotype: A read error may produce the germline difference seen at one junction end. The chain carries TRBV15 and TRBJ1-1; D is unresolved. This CDR3 is built from 15 residues. Germline assignment: CDR1 LNHNV and CDR2 YYDKDF (reference sequence). CDR3 in DNA: TGTGCCAGCAGCTTAGGTATGACACAAAACACTGAAGCTTTCTTT. Its protein product is CASSLGMTQNTEAFF.

On this clonotype itself: A read error is likely, as this CDR3 ends without the conserved phenylalanine or tryptophan. No DNA is shown, since the ends of the CDR3 on it are uncertain; the CDR3 is the one TCRdb lists. The chain couples TRBV7-2 to TRBJ1-3. The germline V gene encodes CDR1 SGHTA and CDR2 FQGNSA. The CDR3 is made up of 12 amino acids, end residues included. This CDR3 reads CASTLPRGTISL.

Comment on this clonotype: In this CDR3 the conserved last residue, phenylalanine or tryptophan, is missing, so a read error is likely. Because the CDR3's place on the DNA is in doubt, the DNA is left out and the CDR3 is given as listed by TCRdb. The V and J genes are TRBV7-2 and TRBJ2-3; the table gives TRBD2 as D, unverified against the DNA. The CDR3 spans 13 residues, counting both ends. Germline V gene sequence: CDR1 SGHTA, CDR2 FQGNSA. CDR3 in amino acids: CASSVPRAGPPMS.

The V and J genes are TRBV20-1 and TRBJ2-1, with TRBD2 as a possible D gene (7 bases). The V end lost 6 bases, the J end lost 7 bases, and 19 bases lay between the germline ends. The length of the CDR3 is 14 residues. Germline lookup yields CDR1 DFQATT and CDR2 SNEGSKA (reference sequence). The CDR3 spells CSASSSGGKNEQFF. The CDR3 nucleotides read TGCAGTGCCAGTAGTTCGGGGGGCAAGAATGAGCAGTTCTTC.

V and J are TRBV7-8 and TRBJ2-3, with 14 bases that match TRBD2. This CDR3 comprises 16 residues. Germline lookup yields CDR1 SGHVS and CDR2 FQNEAQ. Germline trimming cut 3 bases from V and 6 bases from J; bases unmatched to any gene: 5. The CDR3, as DNA: TGTGCCAGCAGCTTCGGACTAGCGGGAGGTCCCGATACGCAGTATTTT. It translates to CASSFGLAGGPDTQYF.

V and J are TRBV7-8 and TRBJ1-5; D is unresolved. The germline V gene has CDR1 SGHVS and CDR2 FQNEAQ. The CDR3 consists of 14 residues. The V end lost 0 bases, the J end lost 13 bases, and 16 bases lay between the germline ends. The DNA of the CDR3 is TGTGCCAGCAGCTTAGCGTATAGTCCCGATACGCAGCATTTT. Protein product: CASSLAYSPDTQHF.

This clonotype appeared a single time. One end of the junction varies from germline; a read error may be responsible. The chain recombines TRBV7-3 with TRBJ2-3, with D perhaps TRBD2 (6 bases). Germline V gives CDR1 SGHTA, CDR2 FQGTGA. This CDR3 comprises 14 residues. The CDR3: CASSSGGTRGTPHF. The CDR3 bases are TGTGCCAGTAGTTCTGGGGGGACTCGGGGTACGCCCCATTTT. Supplemented by reference TRBV7-3 and TRBJ2-3, the full variable domain reads GAGVSQTPSNKVTEKGKYVELRCDPISGHTALYWYRQSLGQGPEFLIYFQGTGAADDSGLPNDRFFAVRPEGSVSTLKIQRTERGDSAVYLCASSSGGTRGTPHFGPGTRLTVL.

Note on this clonotype: The CDR3 does not end in the conserved phenylalanine or tryptophan, so this is likely a read error. The chain links TRBV2 to TRBJ1-1; D is unresolved. The CDR3 sequence is 11 residues long. V dropped 8 bases and J dropped 5 bases, with 9 bases sitting between them. Looked up from germline, CDR1 is SNHLY and CDR2 is FYNNEI. In DNA, the CDR3 is TGTGCCAGCGCCGAATCGACTGAAGCTTTCGAG. As protein: CASAESTEAFE.